One TCR beta chain is described in this entry. The target of this receptor is not known. The cohort consisted of 670 or so healthy bone marrow donors. All cohort members were sampled while nominally healthy, although unrecorded immune exposures were likely present. The donor tested CMV seropositive, placing the donor among the 290 or so seropositive members of the cohort. Each donor provided a peripheral blood sample, and peripheral blood mononuclear cells were used for TCR beta sequencing. The Qiagen DNeasy Blood Extraction Kit was used to extract genomic DNA from the blood cell samples. This sample was included in a study of cytomegalovirus exposure and HLA in healthy donors (dated by TCRdb to the late 2010s). For context, the study as a whole: An earlier analysis of some 600 of the donors reported 276 Gb of sequence data and around 100 million unique TCR beta sequences obtained from about 170 million T cells. The study combined high-throughput TCR immunosequencing, statistical association of individual TCRs with disease status, and machine learning to predict cytomegalovirus infection status. Every discovery cohort repertoire had been produced on one sequencing platform. In the later analysis, no new phenotypic data were used to find candidate immune exposures; instead, reliance was placed on TCR beta sequences and their occurrence across donors. An earlier analysis of more than 450 of the donors used high-throughput TCR beta sequencing to judge whether each TCR beta V gene segment behaved as functional or pseudogenic. A later analysis re-analyzed previously published TCR beta repertoires from 650 to 800 donors and added high-resolution HLA genotyping to study TCR occurrence patterns. Roughly 290 gigabases of sequencing data and around 80 million unique TCR sequences made up an early release that covered approximately 700 HLA-typed donors. Of the roughly 390 genotyped donors, 75% to 85% were placed in the genetic ancestry cluster associated with self-reported Caucasian donors. Class I and class II HLA loci were covered by the typing at four-digit resolution. On average, roughly 250,000 unique TCR beta nucleotide sequences were sequenced per donor among 350 to 400 genotyped donors of the cohort, with roughly 19% of those sequences being non-productive. The T cell repertoires of 700 or so subjects were profiled by immunosequencing and related to cytomegalovirus serostatus. The number of donors typed differed by locus, with roughly 629-640 for A, B, C, DRB1 and DQB1, more than 500 for DQA1, over 600 for DPA1, and around 460 for DPB1. Genome-wide SNP genotypes for about 60% of the roughly 700 donors were used in a later genetic analysis, which treated that subset as a discovery cohort. Several DR-DQ haplotypes were handled as single units for association and clustering, since linkage in the cohort was strong. Donor age, sex, ethnicity and CMV serostatus were collected together with the repertoire data. The study aimed to test whether cataloging public T cell receptors could reveal signatures of past pathogen exposure. Besides the first cohort of 666 subjects, a separate validation cohort made up of roughly 130 different subjects was used. What the research found in general, with its limitations: A later genetic analysis associated a missense DCLRE1C variant with V-gene and J-gene trimming of TCR beta chains, and an independent cohort replicated the association. Most CMV-associated TCR beta chains appeared to be HLA-restricted in a later analysis, and the HLA associations seemed to be driven largely by CMV exposure. Some IMGT-functional V segments, including TRBV6-2 and TRBV6-3, could not be distinguished by the 87-base-pair reads and were therefore excluded. In a later analysis, HLA-associated TCR beta chains showed more clonal expansion and lower generation probabilities than non-associated chains that were equally common. Immune exposure information for the cohort was limited to CMV serostatus. Because some donors lacked HLA typing at each locus, the association tests relied only on the typed subset. A further reported finding was that TCR beta sequences accurately predicted the HLA-A and HLA-B alleles for most subjects in the first cohort. In a later analysis, several top co-occurrence clusters were reported to appear linked to parvovirus B19, influenza, CMV and Epstein-Barr virus. The cohort was sequenced for TCR beta chains only, and without alpha or paired-chain data the features that could be detected were limited. Most TCR sequences were seen in very few donors, while some public TCRs were found in many individuals. Correlated functional status among segregating V segments might be attributable to linkage disequilibrium, but an unknown experimental factor could not be ruled out. The classifier was reported to diagnose cytomegalovirus status with high specificity and sensitivity in both the original cohort and the validation cohort. In an earlier analysis of some 500 of the donors, most TCR beta V segments were observed in productive rearrangements about 87% or about 30% of the time, broadly matching IMGT annotations. Because counts were too low, some 16 rarely observed V segments, including chromosome 9 orphons, were excluded from the earlier analysis of roughly 580 of the donors. A few of the identified cytomegalovirus-associated TCR beta chains were confirmed in vitro to be specific for cytomegalovirus antigens. Assigning TCR associations to individual alleles was difficult when HLA alleles, especially DR and DQ, strongly co-occurred. Roughly uniform sequencing depth across donors was assumed in presence/absence analyses, although this assumption may not hold. In the study, 150 to 200 TCR beta chains were listed as associated with cytomegalovirus. A group of highly shared sequence variants was considered likely to be a technical artifact of the sequencing pipeline. The authors suggested that the approach could potentially be extended to other disease states and immunological phenotypes. In a later analysis, the rate of TCR association differed among HLA loci, with DRB1 alleles having the most associated TCRs and HLA-C alleles having the fewest. In a later analysis, around 17,000 TCR beta sequences were associated with specific HLA alleles at a false discovery rate of 0.05. Compared with the approximately 670-donor mean, donors in an Asian-associated ancestry cluster had fewer N-insertions in productive TCRs, according to a later genetic analysis.

Clipping removes 0 bases from V and 4 bases from J, with 2 as the unmatched junction base count. Based on the germline V gene, the CDR1 and CDR2 sequences are SGHVS and FNYEAQ. Counted from cysteine to phenylalanine, this CDR3 has 14 amino acids. The entry retains the CDR3 DNA only, 42 bases that are in frame from base 1. The library was made by the immunoSEQ multiplex PCR assay. For the multiplex PCR, a mixture combining 60 forward primers for TCR Vbeta segments and 13 reverse primers for TCR Jbeta segments was used. The CDR3 region of rearranged TCR beta genes was amplified from genomic DNA with a multiplex PCR assay. Amplified TCR beta libraries were sequenced as 87-base-pair reads on the Illumina HiSeq System. The authors' analysis ran thus. Across the roughly 700 repertoires, a later analysis counted about 81 million unique TCR beta chains, roughly 11 million of which were shared by at least two donors. To remove PCR and sequencing errors, raw reads were error-corrected and collapsed into unique sequences using a nearest-neighbor algorithm that merged closely related sequences. CDR3 sequences were aligned to IMGT reference sequences to assign V, D and J gene segments. For a sequence to be retained, at least a six-nucleotide match to both a V gene segment and a J gene segment was required. Rearrangements were classified as productive when the CDR3 lacked stop codons and remained in frame with V and J, and all other rearrangements were classified as non-productive. CDR3 was defined according to IMGT convention as the region running from the second conserved V-encoded cysteine to the conserved J-encoded phenylalanine. The earlier analysis of around 640 of the donors excluded sequences that lacked an unambiguous match to a single V gene segment. In an earlier analysis of around 590 of the donors, a V segment was called functional when productive rearrangements were above 56.7%, and segregating when the standard deviation between donors exceeded 5%. A statistical classification framework was developed to diagnose cytomegalovirus status using the catalog of TCR beta chain sequences. In a later analysis, TCR nucleotide sequences were compared against IMGT/GENE-DB human TR gene sequences so that V and J genes could be assigned. In a later analysis, CDR3 sequences and most-parsimonious VDJ recombination scenarios were assigned using the TCRdist pipeline. In a later analysis, every TCR beta chain was defined by the combination of its CDR3 amino acid sequence and its V-gene family, and reads without a unique V-gene family were dropped. As a way to deal with suspected cross-contamination and a sequencing artifact, a later analysis dropped over 550 nucleotide sequences that were highly shared and had low generation probability. For each public chain, a later analysis derived a clonal expansion index from normalized ranks of inferred template counts within each repertoire. In a later analysis, generation probabilities were computed using a VDJ recombination model fitted to out-of-frame rearrangements, and the results were checked against IGoR. Hypergeometric tests were used in a later analysis to score TCR-TCR, TCR-HLA and TCR-CMV co-occurrence, with a repertoire-size bias correction applied to the TCR pairs. False discovery rates were estimated in a later analysis by permuting HLA or CMV assignments 20 times. In a later analysis, co-occurring TCRs were grouped with DBSCAN, and TCRdist sequence similarity was added when clustering was performed within HLA-allele-positive subsets. Repertoires with fewer than 30,000 or more than 120,000 public chains, plus five repertoires with anomalous nucleotide sharing, were excluded from co-occurrence clustering. The table was pulled from immuneACCESS by TCRdb, which kept in-frame rearrangements only. Such tables lose some clones; where checked, under half of the loss comes from unresolved V genes, and the rest has no known cause. The V and J calls and the clone size are those of that table, but D and trimming were determined from the DNA. For this sample, the table gives 70,000 or so clones. 2% to 3% of the sample belongs to the ten largest clones.

The source is a female donor in good health and CMV-seropositive. The sequenced sample was PBMCs. The chain uses TRBV7-6 and TRBJ2-7; TRBD2 matches 8 bases in the middle. In nucleotide form, the sequence is TGTGCCAGCAGCTTAGCAACGGGGGGGTACGAGCAGTACTTC. This codes for CASSLATGGYEQYF.